This entry describes one TCR beta chain. This sample was taken from a study of T-cell reconstitution after alpha-beta-depleted transplantation in children. Construction of the TCRbeta library involved unique molecular identifiers. One entry per CDR3 protein, called by TCRdb with MiXCR from the PCR reads. The sample lists about 58,000 distinct CDR3 sequences, approximately 46% occurring once. Germline assignment: CDR1 SGHRS and CDR2 YFSETQ. Trimming shortened V by 0 bases and J by 5 bases, and 8 bases separated the two germline ends. This CDR3 comprises 13 residues. This clonotype was obtained from a male patient younger than 18 who had a stem cell transplant for acute lymphoblastic leukemia, so the T cells may come from the graft donor. This specimen was PBMCs, mostly from graft donor cells, taken 360 days after TCRalphabeta/CD19-depleted stem cell transplant. V is TRBV5-1 and J is TRBJ1-1; maybe TRBD1 (5 bases). The CDR3 reads CASSLVQGTEAFF. CDR3 nucleotides: TGCGCCAGCAGCTTGGTTCAGGGTACTGAAGCTTTCTTT. The full variable domain, rest sourced from reference TRBV5-1 and TRBJ1-1, is KAGVTQTPRYLIKTRGQQVTLSCSPISGHRSVSWYQQTPGQGLQFLFEYFSETQRNKGNFPGRFSGRQFSNSRSEMNVSTLELGDSALYLCASSLVQGTEAFFGQGTRLTVV.